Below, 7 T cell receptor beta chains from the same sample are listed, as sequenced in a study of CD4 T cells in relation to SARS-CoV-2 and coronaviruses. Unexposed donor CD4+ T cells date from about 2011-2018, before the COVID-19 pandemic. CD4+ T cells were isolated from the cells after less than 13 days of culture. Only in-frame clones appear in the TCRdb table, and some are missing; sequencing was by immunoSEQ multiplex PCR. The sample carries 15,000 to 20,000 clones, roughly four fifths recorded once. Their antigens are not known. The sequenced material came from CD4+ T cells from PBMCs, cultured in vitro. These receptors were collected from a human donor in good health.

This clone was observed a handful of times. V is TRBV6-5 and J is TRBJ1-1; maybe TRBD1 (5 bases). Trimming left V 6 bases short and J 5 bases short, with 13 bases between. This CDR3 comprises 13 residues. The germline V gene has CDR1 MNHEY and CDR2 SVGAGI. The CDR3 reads CASRHGGDTEAFF. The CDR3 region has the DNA TGTGCCAGCAGGCACGGGGGGGATACTGAAGCTTTCTTT.

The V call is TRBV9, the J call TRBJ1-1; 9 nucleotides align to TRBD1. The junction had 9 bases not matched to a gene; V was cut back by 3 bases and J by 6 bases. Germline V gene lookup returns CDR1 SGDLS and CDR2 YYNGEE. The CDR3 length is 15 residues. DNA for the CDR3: TGTGCCAGCAGCGAACGGACAGGGGCCTACGCTGAAGCTTTCTTT. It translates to CASSERTGAYAEAFF.

CDR3 in amino acids: CASSQGSGVGYGYTF. CDR3 coding DNA: TGTGCCAGCAGCCAGGGGAGCGGGGTAGGCTATGGCTACACCTTC. The chain employs TRBV3-1 (or the pseudogene TRBV3-2) and TRBJ1-2; D unclear. Germline CDR1 and CDR2: LGHDT and YNNKEL (reference sequence). The CDR3 sequence is 15 residues long. Trimming cost V 3 bases and J 4 bases, with 15 bases left between them.

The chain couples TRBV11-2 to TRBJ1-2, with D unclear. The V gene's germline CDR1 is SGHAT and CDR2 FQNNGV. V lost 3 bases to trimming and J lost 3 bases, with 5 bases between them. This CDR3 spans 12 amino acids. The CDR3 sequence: CASSLGYYGYTF. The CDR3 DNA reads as TGTGCCAGCAGCTTGGGATACTATGGCTACACCTTC. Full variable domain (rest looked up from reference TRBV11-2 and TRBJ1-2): EAGVAQSPRYKIIEKRQSVAFWCNPISGHATLYWYQQILGQGPKLLIQFQNNGVVDDSQLPKDRFSAERLKGVDSTLKIQPAKLEDSAVYLCASSLGYYGYTFGSGTRLTVV.

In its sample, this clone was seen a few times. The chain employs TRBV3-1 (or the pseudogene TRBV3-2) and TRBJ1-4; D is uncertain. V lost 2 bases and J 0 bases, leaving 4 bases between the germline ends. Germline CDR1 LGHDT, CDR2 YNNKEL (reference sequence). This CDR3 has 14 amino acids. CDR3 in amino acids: CASSQFPTNEKLFF. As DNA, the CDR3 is TGTGCCAGCAGCCAATTTCCAACTAATGAAAAACTGTTTTTT.

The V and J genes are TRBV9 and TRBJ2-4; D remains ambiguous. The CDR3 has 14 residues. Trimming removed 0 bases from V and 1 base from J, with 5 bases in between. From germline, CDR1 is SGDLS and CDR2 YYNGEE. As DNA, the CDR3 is TGTGCCAGCAGCGTAGGGGCGGCCAAAAACATTCAGTACTTC. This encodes CASSVGAAKNIQYF.

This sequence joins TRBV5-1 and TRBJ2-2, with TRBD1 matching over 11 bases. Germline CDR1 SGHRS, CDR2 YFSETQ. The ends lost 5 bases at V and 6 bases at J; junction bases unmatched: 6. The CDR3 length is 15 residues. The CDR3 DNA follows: TGCGCCAGCAGTAACGGACAGGGGGCGTCCGGGGAGCTGTTTTTT. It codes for CASSNGQGASGELFF.